This TCR beta chain was identified during a study of OX40 agonist ivuxolimab in advanced cancers. Clones were sequenced by immunoSEQ multiplex PCR, and TCRdb holds only the in-frame ones, with some missing. The sample carries roughly 90,000 clones, approximately 90% recorded once. The sample in question was CD4+ or CD8+ T cells sorted from blood, obtained in a trial of the OX40 agonist ivuxolimab. The clonotype was recovered from an adult with an advanced solid tumor such as melanoma, head and neck, liver or kidney cancer.

The CDR3 reads CASNDLGQPQHF. The CDR3 coding sequence is TGTGCCAGCAACGACCTTGGCCAGCCCCAGCATTTT. V usage is TRBV7-2 and J usage is TRBJ1-5, with D uncertain. Trimming cost V 7 bases and J 7 bases, with 11 bases left between them. The CDR3 runs to 12 residues. CDR1 and CDR2 from the germline V gene are SGHTA and FQGNSA.